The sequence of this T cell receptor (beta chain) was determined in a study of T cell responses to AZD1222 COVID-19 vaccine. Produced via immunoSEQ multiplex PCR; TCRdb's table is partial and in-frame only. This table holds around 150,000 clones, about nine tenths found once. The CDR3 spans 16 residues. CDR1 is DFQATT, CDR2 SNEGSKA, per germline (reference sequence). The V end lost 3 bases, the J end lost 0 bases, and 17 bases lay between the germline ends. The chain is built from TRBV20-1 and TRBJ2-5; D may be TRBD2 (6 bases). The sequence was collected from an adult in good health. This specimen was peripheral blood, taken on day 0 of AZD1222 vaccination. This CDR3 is CSASLFREWNQETQYF. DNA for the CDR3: TGCAGTGCTAGTCTCTTTCGGGAGTGGAACCAAGAGACCCAGTACTTC.